The sequence of this TCR beta chain was determined in a study of blood T cell repertoires in COVID-19 (dated by TCRdb to 2019 to 2021). A note on the overall study: The collaborator samples originated in the United States, Italy and Spain and spanned the acute and convalescent phases of COVID-19. The material from the prospective study consisted of cDNA or gDNA derived from T cells, B-cell-depleted T cells, or PBMCs. Deeply sampled blood TCRbeta repertoires from subjects exposed to, actively infected with, or recovered from COVID-19 were included in the dataset. The repertoires were made available in a free public database intended to serve as a resource for research on the immune response to SARS-CoV-2. Samples came from the ongoing ImmuneRACE study (first 160 participants) plus 1,254 subjects from 6 global collaborators. A de-identified subject ID, COVID-19 status, age in years and sex were almost always included in the sample metadata. Where HLA class I and class II types were available, the types were taken from metadata supplied by the sample provider, not from assay-based typing. What the authors observed across the whole study: How much clinical and demographic metadata was included differed by source and by participant, and the metadata was provided uncurated.

TCRbeta CDR3 regions were amplified from genomic DNA using the immunoSEQ Assay, a bias-controlled multiplex PCR. Per the authors' processing: Nucleated cell counts per sample were estimated from amplification of reference gene primers within the assay. Sequence reads were collapsed and filtered to measure the absolute abundance of every unique TCRbeta CDR3 rearrangement. For each sample, productive Simpson clonality was calculated as the square root of Simpson's diversity index over productive rearrangements. Sourced from immuneACCESS, this table was stored by TCRdb with only in-frame sequences that have V and J called. A share of the clones is absent; for the studies checked, an unresolved V gene accounts for under half, and the remainder has no known explanation. That table gives V, J and clone size, and the DNA gave D and trimming. The sample data list 300,000 to 400,000 clones, and 70% to 90% of these were observed just once. Less than 3.5% of the sample is held by the ten biggest clonotypes.

Note on this clone: It has no known antigen specificity. Base qualities are not provided; no much larger clone lies one nucleotide away.

The CDR3 numbers 13 residues from cysteine through phenylalanine. The only DNA kept is the CDR3, 39 bases in frame from the first base. From V the trimming removes 5 bases and from J it removes 5 bases, while the gene matches leave 4 bases of the junction unaccounted for. For CDR1 and CDR2, the germline V gene (reference sequence) lists LNHDA and SQIVND. Each collaborating institution followed its own protocols to collect whole blood in K2EDTA tubes. For TCRbeta analysis, collaborators shipped samples in one of three forms: frozen whole blood, isolated PBMCs, or DNA extracted from either of those sample types.

Recombination linked TRBV19 to TRBJ2-3; TRBD1 fits 7 bases in the junction. This sequence was found in a human donor in a cohort sampled during active COVID-19. The sample comprised peripheral blood. The nucleotides are TGTGCCAGTAGTGAAAACAGGGGAGATACGCAGTATTTT. Translated, this gives CASSENRGDTQYF.